This T cell receptor (beta chain) was sequenced in a study of tumor-infiltrating lymphocytes in localized non-small cell lung cancer. Study conclusions and caveats: T-cell fraction did not differ between immunotypes IM1 and IM2.

Using immunoSEQ multiplex PCR, the repertoire was profiled, and TCRdb retains in-frame clones only, with some absent. The sample has 9,000 to 15,000 clones; about 70% are singletons. Details on this clone: Its matching antigen is unknown.

The CDR3 spans 15 residues. V was trimmed by 1 base and J by 1 base, leaving 10 bases between them. Germline loops: CDR1 GTSNPN, CDR2 SVGIG (reference sequence). The sample taken for sequencing was uninvolved lung tissue not adjacent to the tumor. This sequence originates from a human donor with non-small cell lung cancer. The V and J genes are TRBV30 and TRBJ1-4; a possible D gene is TRBD1 (6 bases). CDR3 amino acids: CAWSATTGTNEKLFF. The CDR3 nucleotides are TGTGCCTGGAGTGCGACGACAGGAACTAATGAAAAACTGTTTTTT. Full variable domain (remainder filled in from reference TRBV30 and TRBJ1-4): SQTIHQWPATLVQPVGSPLSLECTVEGTSNPNLYWYRQAAGRGLQLLFYSVGIGQISSEVPQNLSASRPQDRQFILSSKKLLLSDSGFYLCAWSATTGTNEKLFFGSGTQLSVL.